The present entry profiles one TCR beta chain with its context. Its antigen remains unknown. TCRdb's copy holds only in-frame clones and misses some; the assay was immunoSEQ multiplex PCR. The table lists about 140,000 clones, roughly nine tenths of them singletons. Germline CDR1 reads SGHAT; CDR2 reads FQNNGV. CDR3 length: 11 residues. This specimen belongs to a study of T cell responses to AZD1222 COVID-19 vaccine. Study-wide results and limits: The study found Spike-specific TCR breadth and depth rose after two AZD1222 doses.

The sequence was collected from an adult who received the AZD1222 COVID-19 vaccine. Sample: peripheral blood, taken 28 days after the second AZD1222 dose. This rearrangement joins TRBV11-2 to TRBJ1-1, with D unclear. CDR3 sequence (DNA): TGTGCAGAAAGGTGGAACACTGAAGCTTTCTTT. It yields the protein CAERWNTEAFF.